The entry below gives a single T cell receptor beta chain sequence along with its context. This record belongs to a study of PD-L1 blockade in urothelial cancer. Regarding time point: pretreatment peripheral blood. Spiked synthetic TCR analogs estimated absolute template abundance per PCR. The assay was immunoSEQ multiplex PCR, and TCRdb's table has in-frame clones only and misses some. The data hold about 81,000 clones, with roughly nine tenths observed a single time. Germline loops: CDR1 MNHNS, CDR2 SASEGT. The trim removed 2 bases at V and 5 bases at J, leaving 7 bases unmatched. The CDR3 extends over 15 amino acids.

The sequenced sample was PBMCs, obtained around atezolizumab (anti-PD-L1) treatment. The clonotype comes from an elderly woman with urothelial cancer. The chain has TRBV6-1 and TRBJ2-5; 8 bases agree with TRBD1. In DNA, the CDR3 is TGTGCCAGCAGTGAAACTTCAGGGGGCAGGGAGACCCAGTACTTC. Its protein product is CASSETSGGRETQYF.